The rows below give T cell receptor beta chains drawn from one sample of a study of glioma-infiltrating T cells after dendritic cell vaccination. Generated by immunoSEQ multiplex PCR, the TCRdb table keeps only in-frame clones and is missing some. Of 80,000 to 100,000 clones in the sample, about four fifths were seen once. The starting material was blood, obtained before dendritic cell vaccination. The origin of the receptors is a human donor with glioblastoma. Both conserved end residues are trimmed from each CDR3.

ASSQVADIYSEQY TRBV4-1
ASSRNTGGTEAF TRBV5-1
ATSRVLQQGFGANVLT TRBV15
ACQTWTGRKTQY TRBV30
ASSAGTGTYGYT TRBV6-6
ASSRWTGETYEQY TRBV14
ASSEGGGATEAF TRBV25-1
ASSPTPGVSEAF TRBV6-5
ASSFTENQPQH TRBV11-2
ASSSQENSYEQY TRBV10-1
ASSIWESGTDTQY TRBV19
ASSLGTGGNYGYT TRBV5-5
ASRGDTYNSPLH TRBV9
SVSHPGQTEAF TRBV29-1
ASSPKALANYNEQF TRBV18
ASSLVGPSHNEQF TRBV28
ASGLAHGGGNTEAF TRBV12-5
ASGTEQETQY TRBV5-1
ASEAEETQY TRBV6-6
ASNNRDEQF TRBV2
ASTAGRGGYEQY TRBV7-2
SVEPVLSTEAF TRBV29-1
ASSLSGNTEAF TRBV28
ASSRTRGGTGQAEAF TRBV18
ASSVATAGNNEQF TRBV9
ASSFDRAMDYT TRBV5-6
AWSRDRGTGQPQH TRBV30
AWSLSGRRDQPQH TRBV30
ASSSGGMNTGELF TRBV5-1
ASSLAGDTDTQY TRBV5-1
ASSETSGSLSQY TRBV7-2
ASSGQQDNSLEALLNPAF TRBV9
ASSSPGDTQY TRBV7-6
ASSPPTGYEQY TRBV18
ASSLGQPNTDTQY TRBV5-4
ASSLAAANLYGYT TRBV5-1
ASRSDRDYGYT TRBV27
ASSWGGGSHSYEQY TRBV7-2
ASSESSLKREKLF TRBV10-2
ASTNRGLGQPQH TRBV19
AWSVHSYGYT TRBV30
ASSEVQGGEQY TRBV2
ATSRVGQGNYNEQF TRBV15
ASISPSRVLSNQPQH TRBV28
ASSSTPGQGQETQY TRBV7-8
ASFRDRGSPDTQY TRBV28
ASSLGLAGEVYTEQF TRBV5-1